The 18 T cell receptor beta chains reported below all come from one sample, sequenced in a study of T cells in Graves' hyperthyroidism and ophthalmopathy. Amplification of TCR beta CDR3 regions was performed using RNA transcripts as template. In the first-round RT-PCR of the TCR CDR3, the HTBI primer set was used. Via MiXCR, TCRdb re-called the multiplex PCR reads, giving one row per CDR3 protein. The data hold roughly 420,000 distinct CDR3 sequences, with about a sixth observed a single time. Sequencing was carried out using blood. The receptors were gathered from a young woman with Graves' hyperthyroidism.

A few counts support this clonotype. A much larger clone differs from this one at a single base, so this may be a read error. The rearrangement joins TRBV5-1 to TRBJ2-1; 8 positions match TRBD1. Germline CDR1 reads SGHRS; CDR2 reads YFSETQ. Germline trimming cut 6 bases from V and 5 bases from J; bases unmatched to any gene: 13. The CDR3 is 16 residues long. The CDR3 here is CASNLLPGQANNEQFF. CDR3 DNA sequence: TGCGCCAGCAACTTACTACCGGGACAGGCCAACAATGAGCAGTTCTTC.

This clonotype was seen a few times. The chain employs TRBV9 and TRBJ1-5; 9 bases fit TRBD1. The germline V gene has CDR1 SGDLS and CDR2 YYNGEE. V was pared by 7 bases and J by 6 bases, with 11 bases of the junction left unmatched. There are 15 residues in the CDR3. CDR3 in amino acids: CASALGTGQGQPQHF. Here the CDR3 DNA reads TGTGCCAGCGCCCTCGGAACGGGACAGGGTCAGCCCCAGCATTTT.

The table lists this clonotype with many counts. The chain recombines TRBV10-2 with TRBJ2-1, with TRBD2 identical over 11 bases. The V gene's germline CDR1 is WSHSY and CDR2 SAAADI. Trimming cost V 6 bases and J 6 bases; bases outside gene matches: 10. The CDR3 has 16 residues. CDR3 region: CASRASGTSGLNEQFF. CDR3 nucleotide sequence: TGCGCCAGCAGGGCTTCCGGGACTAGCGGCCTCAATGAGCAGTTCTTC.

This clonotype was found many times. The rearrangement joins TRBV11-3 to TRBJ1-2, with D maybe TRBD1 (5 bases). CDR1 is SGHNT, CDR2 YENEEA, per germline. This CDR3 region has 12 residues. The V end lost 5 bases, the J end lost 11 bases, and 15 bases lay between the germline ends. CDR3 loop: CASSSGASRYTF. Here the CDR3 DNA reads TGTGCCAGCAGCAGTGGGGCCTCGAGATACACCTTC.

This clonotype was counted ten times or more. The genes are TRBV20-1 and TRBJ1-5; the D gene is possibly TRBD1 (5 bases). V was shortened by 1 base and J by 3 bases, with 13 bases between the two germline ends. Germline CDR1 is DFQATT and CDR2 is SNEGSKA (reference sequence). This CDR3 is 15 amino acids long. The CDR3 DNA reads TGCAGTGCTAGAGGAGCAGGGTTGGTCAATCAGCCCCAGCATTTT. This encodes CSARGAGLVNQPQHF.

Comments on this clonotype: A much larger clone lies a single base off, so this may be a read error. V is TRBV7-9 and J is TRBJ1-1, with 7 bases aligning to TRBD1. Looked up from germline, CDR1 is SEHNR and CDR2 is FQNEAQ (reference sequence). This CDR3 has 14 amino acids. CDR3 sequence: CASSFRGGSTEAFF. CDR3 DNA sequence: TGTGCCAGTAGCTTCAGGGGGGGCAGCACTGAAGCTTTCTTT.

This clonotype was seen only a few times. V gene TRBV27 combines with J gene TRBJ2-7; 8 bases align to TRBD1. This CDR3 has 14 amino acids. Germline loops: CDR1 MNHEY, CDR2 SMNVEV (reference sequence). The V and J ends lost 5 bases and 6 bases, in that order; junction bases with no gene match: 9. The CDR3 sequence: CASSRPGQAGEQYF. The DNA of the CDR3 is TGTGCCAGCAGTCGCCCGGGACAGGCGGGCGAGCAGTACTTC.

The chain has TRBV6-1 and TRBJ1-1; TRBD1 is a possible D gene (6 bases). Germline assignment: CDR1 MNHNS and CDR2 SASEGT. The V gene lost 6 bases and the J gene lost 5 bases, with 22 bases spanning the gap. The CDR3 length is 16 residues. The CDR3 DNA reads TGTGCCAGCAGAGGGGGGGTTATAGATGTGAGGACTGAAGCTTTCTTT. Its translation is CASRGGVIDVRTEAFF.

This clonotype has a count of ten or more. This sequence joins TRBV5-1 and TRBJ2-2; D is possibly TRBD1 (6 bases). From germline, CDR1 is SGHRS and CDR2 YFSETQ. Trimming took off 3 bases at V and 4 bases at J, with 10 bases between the two ends. This CDR3 is 14 amino acids long. CDR3 in DNA: TGCGCCAGCAGCTACAGGGTTGGCACCGGGGAGCTGTTTTTT. Residues: CASSYRVGTGELFF.

This clonotype was picked up many times. The chain employs TRBV6-2 or TRBV6-3 and TRBJ2-2; D might be TRBD1 (6 bases). From germline, CDR1 is MNHEY and CDR2 SVGEGT. The CDR3 consists of 13 residues. Trimming pared 6 bases from V and 5 bases from J, leaving 10 bases between. The CDR3 nucleotides are TGTGCCAGCAGACAGGACAGAACCGGGGAGCTGTTTTTT. This translates into CASRQDRTGELFF.

A remark on this clonotype: Lacking the conserved final phenylalanine or tryptophan, this CDR3 likely reflects a read error. The V call is TRBV27, the J call TRBJ2-7; D tentatively reads TRBD1 or TRBD2 (5 bases each). The CDR3 is made up of 14 amino acids. CDR1 is MNHEY and CDR2 is SMNVEV in the germline V gene (reference sequence). Trimming removed 6 bases from V and 6 bases from J, with 18 bases in between. The CDR3 DNA reads TGTGCCAGCAGCCTTGGGACCGGGGCGAGCGAGCAGTACCTC. Protein product: CASSLGTGASEQYL.

This clonotype was found many times. For the CDR3, the DNA is TGCGCCAGCAGCCGGAAACCAGGGGACCCAAACACCATATATTTT. Its protein is CASSRKPGDPNTIYF. The chain combines TRBV5-1 with TRBJ1-3; D may be TRBD1 (6 bases). Per the germline V gene, CDR1 is SGHRS and CDR2 is YFSETQ. The CDR3 is made up of 15 amino acids. V lost 4 bases and J lost 6, with 17 bases in between.

This clonotype came up many times. The genes are TRBV11-2 and TRBJ1-1; D possibly corresponds to TRBD1 (5 bases). V was cut by 5 bases and J by 3 bases, with 10 bases left in between. There are 13 residues in the CDR3. Germline V lookup: CDR1 SGHAT, CDR2 FQNNGV. The chain's CDR3 is CASSAQGDTEAFF. In DNA form, the CDR3 reads TGTGCCAGCAGCGCCCAGGGTGACACTGAAGCTTTCTTT.

This clonotype was observed at least ten times. The chain uses TRBV6-1 and TRBJ1-5; D is uncertain. V lost 4 bases and J lost 6, with 13 bases in between. The CDR3 totals 14 residues. Germline loops: CDR1 MNHNS, CDR2 SASEGT. CDR3 residues: CASSVRKEPQPQHF. The CDR3 nucleotides read TGTGCCAGCAGTGTCAGGAAGGAACCTCAGCCCCAGCATTTT.

The rearrangement links TRBV9 to TRBJ1-4, with a tentative D call TRBD1 (6 bases). Germline assignment: CDR1 SGDLS and CDR2 YYNGEE. Trimming took off 3 bases at V and 0 bases at J, with 18 bases between the two ends. The CDR3 loop spans 18 amino acids. CDR3 in DNA: TGTGCCAGCAGCGCGGAGGCAGGGGAAATTGCAACTAATGAAAAACTGTTTTTT. Translating it yields CASSAEAGEIATNEKLFF. Drawing the rest from reference TRBV9 and TRBJ1-4, the complete variable domain is DSGVTQTPKHLITATGQRVTLRCSPRSGDLSVYWYQQSLDQGLQFLIQYYNGEERAKGNILERFSAQQFPDLHSELNLSSLELGDSALYFCASSAEAGEIATNEKLFFGSGTQLSVL.

This clonotype was recorded many times. The rearrangement links TRBV3-1 to TRBJ1-5; D unclear. V dropped 4 bases and J dropped 0 bases, with 7 bases sitting between them. Per germline, CDR1 LGHDT and CDR2 YNNKEL (reference sequence). The CDR3 totals 14 residues. This CDR3 reads CASSLENSNQPQHF. The DNA for the CDR3 is TGTGCCAGCAGCCTCGAGAATAGCAATCAGCCCCAGCATTTT.

This clonotype occurred many times. This sequence joins TRBV5-1 and TRBJ2-7; D possibly corresponds to TRBD1 (5 bases). There are 12 residues in the CDR3. Trimming took off 5 bases at V and 6 bases at J, with 12 bases between the two ends. CDR1 and CDR2 (germline): SGHRS, YFSETQ. The CDR3 loop is CASRGQGPEQYF. The DNA for the CDR3 is TGCGCCAGCAGAGGTCAGGGCCCCGAGCAGTACTTC.

This chain links TRBV7-9 with TRBJ2-3, with TRBD2 matching 9 bases. J gave up 2 bases and V 5 bases, and 8 bases lay outside the gene matches. Germline CDR1 SEHNR, CDR2 FQNEAQ (reference sequence). CDR3 size: 16 residues. The DNA for the CDR3 is TGTGCCAGCAGCCCGCGGGGGGGAGGCTCCACAGATACGCAGTATTTT. Protein: CASSPRGGGSTDTQYF. The full variable domain, in which reference TRBV7-9 and TRBJ2-3 provide the parts outside the CDR3, is DTGVSQNPRHKITKRGQNVTFRCDPISEHNRLYWYRQTLGQGPEFLTYFQNEAQLEKSRLLSDRFSAERPKGSFSTLEIQRTEQGDSAMYLCASSPRGGGSTDTQYFGPGTRLTVL.